The 21 T cell receptor beta chains listed next were all sequenced from one sample in a study of shared clonotypes between healthy human individuals. The assay was immunoSEQ multiplex PCR, and TCRdb's table has in-frame clones only and misses some. The sample lists about 680,000 clones; less than 80% were seen once. The sequenced material came from memory CD4+ T cells sorted from blood. The subset denotes: CD45RA-negative fraction. The receptor set was obtained from a woman aged 30 to 39 in good health.

This rearrangement joins TRBV27 to TRBJ2-1; 9 positions agree with TRBD2. The V and J ends lost 5 bases and 4 bases, in that order; junction bases with no gene match: 9. Germline-derived CDR1 and CDR2 are MNHEY and SMNVEV (reference sequence). The CDR3 covers 16 residues. The CDR3, as DNA: TGTGCCAGCAGTCCACAGGGGAGCGGGAGGTACAATGAGCAGTTCTTC. It is translated as CASSPQGSGRYNEQFF.

Details on this clone: Additional DNA sequences in this sample encode the identical CDR3. This chain links TRBV27 with TRBJ2-3, with 7 bases aligning to TRBD1. The CDR3 is 15 amino acids. Germline-derived CDR1 and CDR2 are MNHEY and SMNVEV (reference sequence). V was clipped by 3 bases and J by 1 base; unmatched bases: 4. Written as DNA, the CDR3 is TGTGCCAGCAGTTTGAGGGGGACAGGCACAGATACGCAGTATTTT. This codes for CASSLRGTGTDTQYF.

The J gene is TRBJ2-2, the V gene TRBV7-2; D gene unclear. Trimming cost V 4 bases and J 4 bases, with 7 bases left between them. This CDR3 is 13 amino acids long. CDR1 SGHTA and CDR2 FQGNSA come from the germline V gene. CDR3: CASSSTLTGELFF. The CDR3, as DNA: TGTGCCAGCAGCTCTACTCTCACCGGGGAGCTGTTTTTT.

The chain is built from TRBV9 and TRBJ2-2; 7 positions agree with TRBD2. V gave up 4 bases and J gave up 3 bases; unmatched junction bases: 9. The CDR3 loop spans 16 amino acids. Germline V gene data show CDR1 as SGDLS and CDR2 as YYNGEE. The CDR3 spells CASSNPFRGDTGELFF. As DNA, the CDR3 is TGTGCCAGCAGCAACCCATTTCGGGGGGACACCGGGGAGCTGTTTTTT.

This chain connects TRBV10-1 to TRBJ2-4; 8 nucleotides align to TRBD1. Per the germline V gene, CDR1 is WNHNN and CDR2 is SYGVQD (reference sequence). The CDR3 loop spans 13 amino acids. Unmatched junction bases numbered 4, after V lost 5 bases and J lost 7 bases. The CDR3 spells CASSQGAGNIQYF. DNA of the CDR3: TGCGCCAGCAGTCAGGGGGCTGGGAACATTCAGTACTTC.

The chain couples TRBV19 to TRBJ2-5; D tentatively fits TRBD1 or TRBD2 (6 bases each). V lost 5 bases to trimming and J lost 5 bases, with 18 bases between them. CDR1 is LNHDA, CDR2 SQIVND, per germline (reference sequence). The length of the CDR3 is 15 residues. The CDR3 bases are TGTGCCAGTAGTGCAGGGAGAACAGGGAGGGAGACCCAGTACTTC. Translation gives CASSAGRTGRETQYF.

J is TRBJ2-1 and V is TRBV6-5; D unresolved. The CDR3 spans 14 residues. Germline assignment: CDR1 MNHEY and CDR2 SVGAGI. V shed 6 bases and J shed 7 bases, with 16 bases lying between them. CDR3 sequence reads: CASSLRGGRNEQFF. The CDR3 bases are TGTGCCAGCAGCCTCCGAGGCGGTCGGAATGAGCAGTTCTTC.

The rearrangement links TRBV15 to TRBJ1-2, with D unresolved. V shed 1 base and J shed 4 bases, with 13 bases lying between them. Germline loops: CDR1 LNHNV, CDR2 YYDKDF (reference sequence). The CDR3 sequence is 15 residues long. In nucleotides, the CDR3 is TGTGCCACCAGCAGAGGTGGCGCTGAGATCTATGGCTACACCTTC. It is translated as CATSRGGAEIYGYTF.

V is TRBV4-1 and J is TRBJ2-7; no clear D gene. Trimming took 1 base from V and 3 from J, leaving 7 bases between them. The CDR3 has 13 residues. Germline V lookup: CDR1 MGHRA, CDR2 YSYEKL. CDR3: CASSQALLYEQYF. The DNA of the CDR3 is TGCGCCAGCAGCCAAGCACTTCTCTACGAGCAGTACTTC.

CDR3 in amino acids: CASSQGASGANVLTF. CDR3 in DNA: TGTGCCAGCAGTCAAGGGGCCTCTGGGGCCAACGTCCTGACTTTC. This chain joins TRBV28 and TRBJ2-6; D may be TRBD1 (5 bases). V was clipped by 5 bases and J by 0 bases, with 8 bases between them. Germline assignment: CDR1 MDHEN and CDR2 SYDVKM. This CDR3 spans 15 amino acids.

This chain uses TRBV2 with TRBJ2-1; no reliable D call. V lost 9 bases and J 4 bases, leaving 13 bases between the germline ends. The germline V gene has CDR1 SNHLY and CDR2 FYNNEI. There are 13 residues in the CDR3. The CDR3 here is CASSTGRYNEQFF. CDR3 sequence (DNA): TGTGCCAGTTCCACCGGACGATACAATGAGCAGTTCTTC.

The chain recombines TRBV18 with TRBJ1-3; possibly TRBD1 for D (6 bases). The ends were cut back, 1 base at V and 2 bases at J, with 9 bases in the middle. This CDR3 contains 15 residues. Germline values: CDR1 KGHSH, CDR2 LQKENI. CDR3 amino acids: CASSPRRGAGNTIYF. Written as DNA, the CDR3 is TGTGCCAGCTCACCACGGAGGGGGGCTGGAAACACCATATATTTT.

The CDR3 sequence: CASSVRSSGSLYEQYF. CDR3 DNA: TGTGCCAGCAGCGTTAGATCTAGCGGGAGCCTCTACGAGCAGTACTTC. This chain links TRBV9 with TRBJ2-7, with 10 bases matching TRBD2. V lost 2 bases and J lost 3; bases outside the gene matches: 8. CDR1 is SGDLS, CDR2 YYNGEE, per germline. The CDR3 is made up of 16 amino acids.

This clone came up many times. CDR3 coding DNA: TGTGCCAGCATGGGGACAGGGGGACAGCAAGAGACCCAGTACTTC. Translating gives CASMGTGGQQETQYF. J is TRBJ2-5 and V is TRBV6-4, with TRBD1 matching over 11 bases. Germline V gene sequence: CDR1 MRHNA, CDR2 SNTAGT. This CDR3 region has 15 residues. V lost 7 bases to trimming and J lost 2 bases; unmatched junction nucleotides: 6.

The chain carries TRBV11-2 and TRBJ1-1; D remains ambiguous. The V gene's germline CDR1 is SGHAT and CDR2 FQNNGV. Trimming cost V 1 base and J 5 bases, with 8 bases left between them. The CDR3 totals 13 residues. CDR3 DNA: TGTGCCAGCAGCTTAGTACCGAGGACTGAAGCTTTCTTT. This translates into CASSLVPRTEAFF.

The sample holds a few counts of this clone. This sequence joins TRBV6-6 and TRBJ2-7; perhaps TRBD2 as D (6 bases). The V gene lost 6 bases and the J gene lost 5 bases, with 11 bases spanning the gap. This CDR3 is built from 12 residues. CDR1 is MNHNY and CDR2 is SVGAGI in the germline V gene (reference sequence). The CDR3 region is CASRSLAHEQYF. Here the CDR3 DNA reads TGTGCCAGCAGGTCACTAGCCCACGAGCAGTACTTC.

This clone came up once. The chain couples TRBV4-1 to TRBJ1-4, with TRBD1 as a possible D gene (5 bases). V lost 1 base to trimming and J lost 8 bases, with 14 bases between them. In germline, CDR1 is MGHRA, CDR2 YSYEKL. This CDR3 has 15 residues. Written as DNA, the CDR3 is TGCGCCAGCAGCCAAGTCGCGCAGGGTTGGGAAAAACTGTTTTTT. Encoded protein: CASSQVAQGWEKLFF.

This clone appeared a single time. V is TRBV10-1 and J is TRBJ1-3, with unresolved D. V was trimmed by 7 bases and J by 1 base, leaving 14 bases between them. The CDR3 loop spans 15 amino acids. Germline CDR1 reads WNHNN; CDR2 reads SYGVQD (reference sequence). CDR3 bases: TGCGCCAGCACCCACGAGACATATTCTGGAAACACCATATATTTT. Encoded protein: CASTHETYSGNTIYF.

The rearrangement joins TRBV19 to TRBJ1-2, with 10 bases matching TRBD1. The CDR3 covers 13 residues. Trimming removed 7 bases from V and 9 bases from J; junction bases left unmatched: 8. Per germline, CDR1 LNHDA and CDR2 SQIVND (reference sequence). CDR3 bases: TGTGCCAGTACCCCCGGGACAGGGGATCGCTACACCTTC. It encodes CASTPGTGDRYTF.

This chain links TRBV28 with TRBJ2-7; 10 nucleotides match TRBD2. The CDR3 extends over 15 amino acids. V lost 4 bases and J lost 5; bases outside the gene matches: 8. Germline V CDR1 and CDR2: MDHEN, SYDVKM. In DNA form, the CDR3 reads TGTGCCAGCAGTTCCCGCCTAGCGGGAGTAAACGAGCAGTACTTC. This gives the protein CASSSRLAGVNEQYF.

The chain carries TRBV9 and TRBJ2-3; 8 nucleotides match TRBD2. Germline trimming cut 4 bases from V and 3 bases from J; bases unmatched to any gene: 7. The CDR3 contains 15 residues. Per the germline V gene, CDR1 is SGDLS and CDR2 is YYNGEE. The CDR3 is CASSPRGLETDTQYF. For the CDR3, the DNA is TGTGCCAGCAGCCCCCGGGGACTAGAGACAGATACGCAGTATTTT.